This TCR beta chain was identified during a study of regulatory T cells in long-lasting Graves disease. Time point indicated: persistent/refractory GD, antithyroid drugs over 5 years with positive TRAb. Scientists built the TCR library using RNA that was extracted from PBMCs. The table lists this clonotype with a few counts. The antigen remains undetermined. This CDR3 is built from 15 residues. Germline V gives CDR1 MNHEY, CDR2 SMNVEV (reference sequence). The ends lost 3 bases at V and 3 bases at J; junction bases unmatched: 7. Libraries of TCR beta came from iRepertoire HTBI primers plus Arm-PCR of CDR3 regions. In TCRdb, the multiplex PCR reads were re-called with MiXCR into one record per CDR3 protein. The sample lists almost 350,000 distinct CDR3 sequences, 15% to 20% occurring once. Whole-study findings and limits: Newly diagnosed disease favored TRBV20-1 and TRBJ2-1 over persistent disease. Accuracy may have suffered from the small sample size. A greater number of public clonotypes (over 2,500) was shared by persistent patients than by new patients (roughly 930).

The sequence came from a female donor with Graves disease. This specimen was peripheral blood mononuclear cells (PBMCs), taken when the disease was refractory, from a patient treated with antithyroid drugs. The chain recombines TRBV27 with TRBJ2-7, with 8 bases lining up with TRBD1. CDR3: CASSFLGTGNYEQYF. In nucleotides, the CDR3 is TGTGCCAGCAGTTTTTTAGGGACAGGCAACTACGAGCAGTACTTC.